A selection of T cell receptor beta chains follows, all from one sample in a study of blood T cell repertoires in COVID-19. This table comes from immunoSEQ multiplex PCR, and its TCRdb copy is limited to in-frame clones, with some not included. The data show some 200,000 clones, around 80% seen once. Material for sequencing was peripheral blood. The receptors were sampled from a woman aged 70-85 years with acute or convalescent COVID-19. The CDR3 runs from the conserved cysteine through the conserved F or W. D genes are given only for firm matches. Size is omitted from some rows. Given values are once, few, many or a class for expanded clones.

D gene: .
V gene: TRBV9
J gene: TRBJ2-2
clone size: .
CDR3 DNA: TGTGCCAGCAGCCTGAGTCAGGGGAGCCAGCTGTTTTTT
CDR3 protein: CASSLSQGSQLFF

D gene: .
V gene: TRBV2
J gene: TRBJ2-2
clone size: .
CDR3 DNA: TGTGCCAGCAGAGAGCTCTTGATCCGCACCGGGGAGCTGTTTTTT
CDR3 protein: CASRELLIRTGELFF

D gene: .
V gene: TRBV6-1
J gene: TRBJ1-3
clone size: few
CDR3 DNA: TGTGCCAGCAGTGAACTCGCGGGAAACACCATATATTTT
CDR3 protein: CASSELAGNTIYF

D gene: TRBD2
V gene: TRBV9
J gene: TRBJ2-7
clone size: .
CDR3 DNA: TGTGCCAGCAGCGTGACTAGCGGGGGCCCCTACGAGCAGTACTTC
CDR3 protein: CASSVTSGGPYEQYF

D gene: TRBD1
V gene: TRBV6-5
J gene: TRBJ1-1
clone size: .
CDR3 DNA: TGTGCCAGCAGTTACCCAGGGGGTGGCACTGAAGCTTTCTTT
CDR3 protein: CASSYPGGGTEAFF

D gene: TRBD1
V gene: TRBV6-5
J gene: TRBJ2-1
clone size: .
CDR3 DNA: TGTGCCAGCAGTTACTGGACAGGGCATTCCCCTAATGAGCAGTTCTTC
CDR3 protein: CASSYWTGHSPNEQFF

D gene: .
V gene: TRBV10-3
J gene: TRBJ2-3
clone size: .
CDR3 DNA: TGTGCCACCAACCCAGCGGTCGCTAGCACAGATACGCAGTATTTT
CDR3 protein: CATNPAVASTDTQYF

D gene: TRBD1
V gene: TRBV7-2
J gene: TRBJ2-1
clone size: few
CDR3 DNA: TGTGCCAGCAGCTTGGACAGGGTGATAGTTAATGAGCAGTTCTTC
CDR3 protein: CASSLDRVIVNEQFF

D gene: TRBD1
V gene: TRBV30
J gene: TRBJ1-6
clone size: .
CDR3 DNA: TGTGCCTGGAGCTTGGCGGGACAGGGGGCACAGGTTTCACCCCTCCACTTT
CDR3 protein: CAWSLAGQGAQVSPLHF

D gene: .
V gene: TRBV12-3/TRBV12-4
J gene: TRBJ1-5
clone size: .
CDR3 DNA: TGTGCCAGCAGTTTAGGAACTCGCGATCCCCAGCATTTT
CDR3 protein: CASSLGTRDPQHF

D gene: .
V gene: TRBV5-1
J gene: TRBJ1-3
clone size: .
CDR3 DNA: TGCGCCAGCGCGAGTTACTCTGGAAACACCATATATTTT
CDR3 protein: CASASYSGNTIYF

D gene: .
V gene: TRBV6-5
J gene: TRBJ2-3
clone size: .
CDR3 DNA: TGTGCCACCACTCAGGGGAGCACAGATACGCAGTATTTT
CDR3 protein: CATTQGSTDTQYF

D gene: .
V gene: TRBV3-1/TRBV3-2
J gene: TRBJ1-4
clone size: .
CDR3 DNA: TGTGCCAGCAGCCAAGTTGTCGGCGGTGAAAAACTGTTTTTT
CDR3 protein: CASSQVVGGEKLFF

D gene: TRBD2
V gene: TRBV6-1
J gene: TRBJ2-3
clone size: .
CDR3 DNA: TGTGCCAGCAGTGAAGCCAGCGGGGGGCGTCTAGATACGCAGTATTTT
CDR3 protein: CASSEASGGRLDTQYF

D gene: TRBD1
V gene: TRBV19
J gene: TRBJ1-1
clone size: .
CDR3 DNA: TGTGCCAGTAGTGAGCCGGGACAGGGGGTAAGGGCTTTCTTT
CDR3 protein: CASSEPGQGVRAFF

D gene: .
V gene: TRBV27
J gene: TRBJ2-7
clone size: .
CDR3 DNA: TGTGCCAGCGGACCGGGGTCAGCGGGGTACTTC
CDR3 protein: CASGPGSAGYF

D gene: TRBD1
V gene: TRBV29-1
J gene: TRBJ1-1
clone size: .
CDR3 DNA: TGCAGCGTTGTAAGGCCCGGGACAGGGAACACTGAAGCTTTCTTT
CDR3 protein: CSVVRPGTGNTEAFF

D gene: .
V gene: TRBV10-1
J gene: TRBJ2-7
clone size: .
CDR3 DNA: TGCGCCAGCAGTGAGTCGGCAGGGCCCTCCTACGAGCAGTACTTC
CDR3 protein: CASSESAGPSYEQYF

D gene: .
V gene: TRBV2
J gene: TRBJ1-1
clone size: .
CDR3 DNA: TGTGCCAGCAGCAACCAGATGGGAGGGACGATGGCTTTCTTT
CDR3 protein: CASSNQMGGTMAFF

D gene: TRBD2
V gene: TRBV5-1
J gene: TRBJ2-3
clone size: .
CDR3 DNA: TGCGCCAGCAGCTTGGCTCCTAGCGGGGGGGCCGCAGATACGCAGTATTTT
CDR3 protein: CASSLAPSGGAADTQYF

D gene: TRBD2
V gene: TRBV7-6
J gene: TRBJ2-1
clone size: .
CDR3 DNA: TGTGCCAGCAGTCAACCGGGACTAGCATCGAATGAGCAGTTCTTC
CDR3 protein: CASSQPGLASNEQFF

D gene: TRBD1
V gene: TRBV12-3/TRBV12-4
J gene: TRBJ2-1
clone size: .
CDR3 DNA: TGTGCCAGCAGTTTTTCGCACAAAGGGGGCCCGATCTTC
CDR3 protein: CASSFSHKGGPIF

D gene: .
V gene: TRBV9
J gene: TRBJ2-7
clone size: .
CDR3 DNA: TGTGCCAGCAGCGCGGGACTCGGTTTCGTGAACGAGCAGTACTTC
CDR3 protein: CASSAGLGFVNEQYF

D gene: TRBD2
V gene: TRBV10-3
J gene: TRBJ2-3
clone size: .
CDR3 DNA: TGTGCCATCAGTGAACGGCTAGCGGGGGGAACTAGCACAGATACGCAGTATTTT
CDR3 protein: CAISERLAGGTSTDTQYF

D gene: TRBD1
V gene: TRBV4-1
J gene: TRBJ1-5
clone size: few
CDR3 DNA: TGCGCCAGCAGCCAGTTAGCCCCAGACGACAGGGAAAGCAATCAGCCCCAGCATTTT
CDR3 protein: CASSQLAPDDRESNQPQHF

D gene: TRBD1
V gene: TRBV11-3
J gene: TRBJ2-3
clone size: once
CDR3 DNA: TGTGCCAGCAGCCCAGGACAGGGGTTGGGAACAGATACGCAGTATTTT
CDR3 protein: CASSPGQGLGTDTQYF

D gene: .
V gene: TRBV6-1
J gene: TRBJ2-7
clone size: .
CDR3 DNA: TGTGCCAGCAGTGAGGCAGAGCGCGAGCAGTACTTC
CDR3 protein: CASSEAEREQYF

D gene: TRBD2
V gene: TRBV5-5
J gene: TRBJ2-1
clone size: once
CDR3 DNA: TGTGCCAGCAGCTTGACGCGGGGGTCTTACAATGAGCAGTTCTTC
CDR3 protein: CASSLTRGSYNEQFF

D gene: TRBD2
V gene: TRBV5-1
J gene: TRBJ2-5
clone size: .
CDR3 DNA: TGCGCCAGCAGCTTGGTTGGCGGGGGAAGGGTCCAAGAGACCCAGTACTTC
CDR3 protein: CASSLVGGGRVQETQYF

D gene: TRBD2
V gene: TRBV20-1
J gene: TRBJ2-1
clone size: once
CDR3 DNA: TGCAGTGCTAGTGGACTAGCGGGGGTCACAGGCTCCTACAATGAGCAGTTCTTC
CDR3 protein: CSASGLAGVTGSYNEQFF

D gene: TRBD2
V gene: TRBV5-6
J gene: TRBJ2-3
clone size: .
CDR3 DNA: TGTGCCAGCAGCTTGGAGCGGGGGGTCCGCACAGATACGCAGTATTTT
CDR3 protein: CASSLERGVRTDTQYF

D gene: TRBD2
V gene: TRBV3-1/TRBV3-2
J gene: TRBJ2-5
clone size: once
CDR3 DNA: TGTGCCAGCAGCCAAAATAGCGGGGGGGCCTTTAACCCGCACTTC
CDR3 protein: CASSQNSGGAFNPHF

D gene: .
V gene: TRBV7-2
J gene: TRBJ1-5
clone size: .
CDR3 DNA: TGTGCCAGCAGCTTGTATGATCAGCCCCAGCATTTT
CDR3 protein: CASSLYDQPQHF

D gene: .
V gene: TRBV12-3/TRBV12-4
J gene: TRBJ1-2
clone size: .
CDR3 DNA: TGTGCCAGCACCAGAGCGGGGGCGAATGGCTACACCTTC
CDR3 protein: CASTRAGANGYTF

D gene: TRBD2
V gene: TRBV29-1
J gene: TRBJ2-5
clone size: .
CDR3 DNA: TGCAGCATTACGGGGGGGCGGGGGCAAGAGACCCAGTACTTC
CDR3 protein: CSITGGRGQETQYF

D gene: .
V gene: TRBV3-1/TRBV3-2
J gene: TRBJ1-2
clone size: .
CDR3 DNA: TGTGCCAGCAGCCAAGGGGCAGTGAATAACTATGGCTACACCTTC
CDR3 protein: CASSQGAVNNYGYTF

D gene: .
V gene: TRBV7-3
J gene: TRBJ1-6
clone size: .
CDR3 DNA: TGTGCCAGCAGCTTAGGGCGGGGACCCCTCCACTTT
CDR3 protein: CASSLGRGPLHF

D gene: .
V gene: TRBV7-2
J gene: TRBJ1-1
clone size: .
CDR3 DNA: TGTGCCAGCAGCCTACAGGAGAACACTGAAGCTTTCTTT
CDR3 protein: CASSLQENTEAFF

D gene: TRBD1
V gene: TRBV6-5
J gene: TRBJ2-5
clone size: .
CDR3 DNA: TGTGCCAGCAGCCTGGGACAGTGGGACCAAGAGACCCAGTACTTC
CDR3 protein: CASSLGQWDQETQYF

D gene: TRBD1
V gene: TRBV4-1
J gene: TRBJ1-2
clone size: .
CDR3 DNA: TGCGCCAGCAGCCGAGACAGGGGGCCGGTGGGAGGCTACACCTTC
CDR3 protein: CASSRDRGPVGGYTF

D gene: .
V gene: TRBV2
J gene: TRBJ1-6
clone size: .
CDR3 DNA: TGTGCCAGCAGTGACAGGGAGGGTTCACCCCTCCACTTT
CDR3 protein: CASSDREGSPLHF

D gene: TRBD1
V gene: TRBV3-1/TRBV3-2
J gene: TRBJ1-1
clone size: .
CDR3 DNA: TGTGCCAGCACCAACCGCGGACAGGGGGATTTAGCTTTCTTT
CDR3 protein: CASTNRGQGDLAFF

D gene: TRBD1
V gene: TRBV6-1
J gene: TRBJ2-3
clone size: .
CDR3 DNA: TGTGCCAGCAGTGAAGGGGTGGGGGACAGGGGCACAGATACGCAGTATTTT
CDR3 protein: CASSEGVGDRGTDTQYF

D gene: .
V gene: TRBV5-4
J gene: TRBJ1-1
clone size: .
CDR3 DNA: TGTGCCAGCAGCGGAGCAGGGAGGAGAGAAGCTTTCTTT
CDR3 protein: CASSGAGRREAFF

D gene: TRBD2
V gene: TRBV5-1
J gene: TRBJ2-2
clone size: .
CDR3 DNA: TGCGCCAGCAGCCAAGCGGGGGTGAACACCGGGGAGCTGTTTTTT
CDR3 protein: CASSQAGVNTGELFF

D gene: TRBD2
V gene: TRBV10-1
J gene: TRBJ2-3
clone size: few
CDR3 DNA: TGCGCCAGCGGAACGGGGGGTAACACAGATACGCAGTATTTT
CDR3 protein: CASGTGGNTDTQYF

D gene: .
V gene: TRBV7-3
J gene: TRBJ2-2
clone size: few
CDR3 DNA: TGTGCCAGCAGCCCCCATGACACCGGGGAGCTGTTTTTT
CDR3 protein: CASSPHDTGELFF

D gene: .
V gene: TRBV6-5
J gene: TRBJ2-3
clone size: .
CDR3 DNA: TGTGCCAGCAGTTACTCAGGGGCAACAGATACGCAGTATTTT
CDR3 protein: CASSYSGATDTQYF

D gene: TRBD1
V gene: TRBV6-5
J gene: TRBJ1-6
clone size: once
CDR3 DNA: TGTGCCAGCAGTTACGGGACTGGACAGGGGGATTCACCCCTCCACTTT
CDR3 protein: CASSYGTGQGDSPLHF

D gene: TRBD2
V gene: TRBV4-1
J gene: TRBJ2-2
clone size: .
CDR3 DNA: TGCGCCAGCAGCCAAGTCCGGGGGGGCCGCACCGGGGAGCTGTTTTTT
CDR3 protein: CASSQVRGGRTGELFF

D gene: .
V gene: TRBV24-1
J gene: TRBJ1-2
clone size: .
CDR3 DNA: TGTGCCACCAGTGATTCGAAAACAGAACCCTATGGCTACACCTTC
CDR3 protein: CATSDSKTEPYGYTF

D gene: .
V gene: TRBV6-1
J gene: TRBJ1-3
clone size: .
CDR3 DNA: TGTGCCAGCAGTGACAGAAGAAACACCATATATTTT
CDR3 protein: CASSDRRNTIYF

D gene: .
V gene: TRBV7-2
J gene: TRBJ2-3
clone size: .
CDR3 DNA: TGTGCCAGCAGCTGGAGCGGTGGGATGGGTACGCAGTATTTT
CDR3 protein: CASSWSGGMGTQYF

D gene: .
V gene: TRBV6-5
J gene: TRBJ1-6
clone size: .
CDR3 DNA: TGTGCCAGCAGCCCACAGAGCTATAATTCACCCCTCCACTTT
CDR3 protein: CASSPQSYNSPLHF

D gene: .
V gene: TRBV12-3/TRBV12-4
J gene: TRBJ1-6
clone size: .
CDR3 DNA: TGTGCCAGCAGTTTCCCCTATTCCCCCCTCCACTTT
CDR3 protein: CASSFPYSPLHF